These T cell receptor beta chains were read from a single sample in a study of T-cell reconstitution after alpha-beta-depleted transplantation in children. TCRdb called the PCR reads again in MiXCR, with one record for every CDR3 protein. Among more than 200,000 distinct CDR3 sequences listed, roughly 25% were seen once. Sequenced material: PBMCs, taken before TCRalphabeta/CD19-depleted stem cell transplant. These receptors originate from a girl aged 2 to 9 with Fanconi anemia, due to receive a stem cell transplant. The CDR3 runs from the conserved cysteine through the conserved F or W. D genes are given only for firm matches. Only part of the rows carry a size: once, few, many, or a class if the clone is expanded.

d_gene: -; abundance: many; v_gene: TRBV10-3; j_gene: TRBJ2-1; CDR3aa: CAISEGDMAEISYNEQFF; CDR3nt: TGTGCCATCAGTGAGGGGGACATGGCGGAGATCTCCTACAATGAGCAGTTCTTC
d_gene: -; abundance: few; v_gene: TRBV13; j_gene: TRBJ2-7; CDR3aa: CASSLMVQGSYEQYF; CDR3nt: TGTGCCAGCAGCTTAATGGTCCAGGGTTCCTACGAGCAGTACTTC
d_gene: -; abundance: once; v_gene: TRBV29-1; j_gene: TRBJ2-3; CDR3aa: CSVEYWDTQYF; CDR3nt: TGCAGCGTTGAATACTGGGATACGCAGTATTTT
d_gene: -; abundance: many; v_gene: TRBV29-1; j_gene: TRBJ1-2; CDR3aa: CSVVHVRGGYGYTF; CDR3nt: TGCAGCGTTGTCCACGTCAGGGGAGGCTATGGCTACACCTTC
d_gene: TRBD2; abundance: -; v_gene: TRBV20-1; j_gene: TRBJ2-7; CDR3aa: CSASGHGASGRYEQYF; CDR3nt: TGCAGTGCTAGCGGACATGGGGCTAGCGGGAGATACGAGCAGTACTTC
d_gene: -; abundance: many; v_gene: TRBV29-1; j_gene: TRBJ1-2; CDR3aa: CSVEQGLGYTF; CDR3nt: TGCAGCGTTGAACAGGGGCTTGGCTACACCTTC
d_gene: TRBD2; abundance: -; v_gene: TRBV20-1; j_gene: TRBJ2-1; CDR3aa: CSARDPREGYNEQFF; CDR3nt: TGCAGTGCTAGAGATCCACGGGAGGGCTACAATGAGCAGTTCTTC
d_gene: -; abundance: few; v_gene: TRBV25-1; j_gene: TRBJ2-3; CDR3aa: CASSGAPGQGFGGRGADTQYF; CDR3nt: TGTGCCAGCAGCGGTGCCCCCGGACAGGGTTTTGGCGGGAGGGGAGCAGATACGCAGTATTTT
d_gene: -; abundance: -; v_gene: TRBV12-3/TRBV12-4; j_gene: TRBJ1-5; CDR3aa: CASRWGGALNQPQHF; CDR3nt: TGTGCCAGCAGATGGGGGGGGGCTCTCAATCAGCCCCAGCATTTT
d_gene: TRBD2; abundance: many; v_gene: TRBV20-1; j_gene: TRBJ2-1; CDR3aa: CSAHRASGGAIYNEQFF; CDR3nt: TGCAGTGCCCATAGGGCTAGCGGGGGGGCTATCTACAATGAGCAGTTCTTC
d_gene: TRBD1; abundance: many; v_gene: TRBV7-8; j_gene: TRBJ1-4; CDR3aa: CASSRRTGDEKLFF; CDR3nt: TGTGCCAGCAGCAGGCGGACAGGGGATGAAAAACTGTTTTTT
d_gene: TRBD2; abundance: many; v_gene: TRBV29-1; j_gene: TRBJ2-7; CDR3aa: CSASGGQNEQYF; CDR3nt: TGCAGCGCCTCGGGGGGGCAGAACGAGCAGTACTTC
d_gene: -; abundance: few; v_gene: TRBV6-5; j_gene: TRBJ1-2; CDR3aa: CASSTGNYGYTF; CDR3nt: TGTGCCAGCAGTACAGGGAACTATGGCTACACCTTC
d_gene: TRBD1; abundance: -; v_gene: TRBV20-1; j_gene: TRBJ2-5; CDR3aa: CSARDPAGGEETQYF; CDR3nt: TGCAGTGCTAGAGATCCGGCAGGGGGCGAAGAGACCCAGTACTTC
d_gene: -; abundance: few; v_gene: TRBV29-1; j_gene: TRBJ1-1; CDR3aa: CSVDSLNTEAFF; CDR3nt: TGCAGCGTTGACAGTCTGAACACTGAAGCTTTCTTT
d_gene: TRBD2; abundance: many; v_gene: TRBV7-2; j_gene: TRBJ2-5; CDR3aa: CASSLARTRGETQYF; CDR3nt: TGTGCCAGCAGCTTAGCGCGGACTAGAGGAGAGACCCAGTACTTC
d_gene: -; abundance: many; v_gene: TRBV12-3/TRBV12-4; j_gene: TRBJ2-1; CDR3aa: CASTFGGEGSYNEQFF; CDR3nt: TGTGCCAGCACCTTTGGGGGTGAAGGCTCCTACAATGAGCAGTTCTTC
d_gene: -; abundance: many; v_gene: TRBV20-1; j_gene: TRBJ2-7; CDR3aa: CSATLTAPLTEQYF; CDR3nt: TGCAGTGCTACTTTGACCGCCCCTCTGACCGAGCAGTACTTC
d_gene: TRBD2; abundance: many; v_gene: TRBV12-3/TRBV12-4; j_gene: TRBJ2-7; CDR3aa: CASSPGLAESSYEQYF; CDR3nt: TGTGCCAGCAGCCCCGGACTAGCGGAGAGTTCCTACGAGCAGTACTTC
d_gene: -; abundance: many; v_gene: TRBV6-5; j_gene: TRBJ2-1; CDR3aa: CASSLHSDNEQFF; CDR3nt: TGTGCCAGCAGTCTCCACTCAGACAATGAGCAGTTCTTC
d_gene: -; abundance: few; v_gene: TRBV11-2; j_gene: TRBJ2-5; CDR3aa: CASSFGLSQETQYF; CDR3nt: TGTGCCAGCAGCTTTGGTCTATCCCAAGAGACCCAGTACTTC
d_gene: -; abundance: many; v_gene: TRBV5-1; j_gene: TRBJ2-1; CDR3aa: CASSSGLAPYDEQFF; CDR3nt: TGCGCCAGCAGCTCTGGTCTAGCGCCTTACGATGAGCAGTTCTTC
d_gene: TRBD2; abundance: few; v_gene: TRBV7-2; j_gene: TRBJ2-1; CDR3aa: CASSLPGDYLNQQFF; CDR3nt: TGTGCCAGCAGCTTACCCGGGGACTACCTCAATCAGCAGTTCTTC
d_gene: TRBD1; abundance: many; v_gene: TRBV28; j_gene: TRBJ2-7; CDR3aa: CASSFRGQVYEQYF; CDR3nt: TGTGCCAGCAGTTTTAGGGGACAGGTCTACGAGCAGTACTTC
d_gene: TRBD2; abundance: -; v_gene: TRBV10-3; j_gene: TRBJ2-1; CDR3aa: CAISEPGGRQFF; CDR3nt: TGTGCCATCAGTGAACCGGGGGGGCGGCAGTTCTTC
d_gene: TRBD2; abundance: many; v_gene: TRBV9; j_gene: TRBJ2-1; CDR3aa: CASSVQTGGLNNEQFF; CDR3nt: TGTGCCAGCAGCGTTCAGACGGGAGGACTAAACAATGAGCAGTTCTTC
d_gene: TRBD1; abundance: many; v_gene: TRBV20-1; j_gene: TRBJ2-3; CDR3aa: CSARRGLSTDTQYF; CDR3nt: TGCAGTGCTAGAAGGGGGCTTAGCACAGATACGCAGTATTTT
d_gene: -; abundance: -; v_gene: TRBV20-1; j_gene: TRBJ1-2; CDR3aa: CSARDPRAYGYTF; CDR3nt: TGCAGTGCTAGAGATCCCCGGGCATATGGCTACACCTTC
d_gene: TRBD1; abundance: few; v_gene: TRBV2; j_gene: TRBJ1-6; CDR3aa: CASGDSNRSPLHF; CDR3nt: TGTGCCAGCGGGGACAGTAATAGGTCACCCCTCCACTTT
d_gene: TRBD1; abundance: many; v_gene: TRBV12-3/TRBV12-4; j_gene: TRBJ1-2; CDR3aa: CASSIRPGQGLGYTF; CDR3nt: TGTGCCAGCAGCATACGACCGGGACAGGGTTTGGGCTACACCTTC
d_gene: TRBD2; abundance: -; v_gene: TRBV7-6; j_gene: TRBJ2-7; CDR3aa: CASSARISGSLEQYF; CDR3nt: TGTGCCAGCAGCGCCCGAATTAGCGGGAGTTTAGAGCAGTACTTC
d_gene: TRBD2; abundance: -; v_gene: TRBV7-3; j_gene: TRBJ2-1; CDR3aa: CASSLTRTSGSYNEQFF; CDR3nt: TGTGCCAGCAGCTTAACGCGGACTAGCGGGAGCTACAATGAGCAGTTCTTC
d_gene: TRBD2; abundance: few; v_gene: TRBV29-1; j_gene: TRBJ2-7; CDR3aa: CSVAGLAGEQYF; CDR3nt: TGCAGCGTTGCAGGCCTAGCGGGAGAGCAGTACTTC
d_gene: TRBD1; abundance: many; v_gene: TRBV20-1; j_gene: TRBJ1-2; CDR3aa: CSARVTGGYGYTF; CDR3nt: TGCAGTGCTAGAGTTACAGGGGGGTATGGCTACACCTTC
d_gene: -; abundance: many; v_gene: TRBV4-1; j_gene: TRBJ2-1; CDR3aa: CASSQPPPVGGYNEQFF; CDR3nt: TGCGCCAGCAGCCAACCCCCCCCTGTGGGGGGATACAATGAGCAGTTCTTC
d_gene: TRBD2; abundance: -; v_gene: TRBV7-2; j_gene: TRBJ2-1; CDR3aa: CASSLAGTSGDNEQFF; CDR3nt: TGTGCCAGCAGCTTAGCCGGGACTAGCGGAGACAATGAGCAGTTCTTC